What follows are 11 T cell receptor beta chains derived from one specimen sequenced in a study of immune cell composition in non-small cell lung cancer. Normal lung sampling was at least 3 cm from the tumour, as distant as possible. Profiled with immunoSEQ multiplex PCR; TCRdb holds only in-frame clones, not every one. Altogether a few thousand clones are present, approximately 72% being singletons, with the ten largest covering around 15%. The specimen was non-adjacent lung tissue. The receptors come from a human donor with non-small cell lung cancer.

The chain has TRBV30 and TRBJ2-3, with 12 bases lining up with TRBD2. With 0 bases clipped from V and 5 bases from J, the junction kept 6 bases outside the gene matches. Germline V CDR1 and CDR2: GTSNPN, SVGIG (reference sequence). The CDR3 contains 16 residues. The CDR3 spells CAWSVGLAGGGDTQYF. CDR3 nucleotide sequence: TGTGCCTGGAGTGTAGGGCTAGCGGGAGGGGGAGATACGCAGTATTTT.

The rearrangement joins TRBV2 to TRBJ2-3, with D hard to call. Germline V gene sequence: CDR1 SNHLY, CDR2 FYNNEI. Trimming removed 10 bases from V and 2 bases from J, with 16 bases in between. The CDR3 loop spans 14 amino acids. CDR3 coding DNA: TGTGCCACCCAGCAAGAGGCGGTCACAGATACGCAGTATTTT. It translates to CATQQEAVTDTQYF.

J is TRBJ1-3 and V is TRBV7-9, with 11 nucleotides matching TRBD1. There are 14 residues in the CDR3. V gave up 8 bases and J gave up 8 bases; unmatched junction bases: 8. Per germline, CDR1 SEHNR and CDR2 FQNEAQ (reference sequence). Here the CDR3 reads CASSSGQGVYTIYF. CDR3 bases: TGTGCCAGCTCCTCGGGACAGGGGGTATACACCATATATTTT.

This clone ranks as large (0.1 to 1%). V and J are TRBV19 and TRBJ2-7, with TRBD2 matching 12 bases. With 5 bases clipped from V and 0 bases from J, the junction kept 8 bases outside the gene matches. The CDR3 length is 17 residues. Germline V gene data show CDR1 as LNHDA and CDR2 as SQIVND (reference sequence). The CDR3 region is CASSPLAGGHSSYEQYF. In DNA form, the CDR3 reads TGTGCCAGTAGTCCACTAGCGGGAGGCCATAGCTCCTACGAGCAGTACTTC.

This sequence joins TRBV7-3 and TRBJ1-1; tentative D call: TRBD1 (6 bases). Germline CDR1 is SGHTA and CDR2 is FQGTGA. This CDR3 comprises 13 residues. V lost 5 bases, J lost 4 bases, and 11 bases lay in between. In nucleotides, the CDR3 is TGTGCCAGCAGCGGGGGGGGCGGCACTGAAGCTTTCTTT. It translates to CASSGGGGTEAFF.

The chain joins TRBV7-9 to TRBJ2-7; TRBD1 aligns across 8 bases. CDR1 and CDR2 (germline): SEHNR, FQNEAQ (reference sequence). J lost 2 bases, V lost 5 bases, and 11 bases had no gene match. The CDR3 loop spans 16 amino acids. The CDR3 nucleotides are TGTGCCAGCAGCGTCAGGACAGGGCGGGCGCCCTACGAGCAGTACTTC. The encoded protein is CASSVRTGRAPYEQYF. Using reference TRBV7-9 and TRBJ2-7 for the parts outside the CDR3, the full variable domain is DTGVSQNPRHKITKRGQNVTFRCDPISEHNRLYWYRQTLGQGPEFLTYFQNEAQLEKSRLLSDRFSAERPKGSFSTLEIQRTEQGDSAMYLCASSVRTGRAPYEQYFGPGTRLTVT.

This clone was observed a handful of times. The J gene is TRBJ1-2, the V gene TRBV7-9, with no clear D. The length of the CDR3 is 13 residues. Germline lookup yields CDR1 SEHNR and CDR2 FQNEAQ (reference sequence). V was shortened by 5 bases and J by 4 bases, with 11 bases between the two germline ends. The CDR3 here is CASSQAGVYGYTF. The CDR3 DNA follows: TGTGCCAGCAGCCAAGCGGGAGTCTATGGCTACACCTTC.

The chain has TRBV11-2 and TRBJ2-3; 8 nucleotides agree with TRBD2. With 1 base clipped from V and 0 bases from J, the junction kept 6 bases outside the gene matches. CDR3 length: 17 residues. Germline V gives CDR1 SGHAT, CDR2 FQNNGV. The CDR3 nucleotides read TGTGCCAGCAGCTTAGGCGAGCGGGAGCCTAGCACAGATACGCAGTATTTT. It encodes CASSLGEREPSTDTQYF.

This clone was observed a handful of times. The chain couples TRBV7-9 to TRBJ2-5; 9 bases are shared with TRBD1. Germline CDR1 SEHNR, CDR2 FQNEAQ (reference sequence). J gave up 4 bases and V 6 bases, and 12 bases lay outside the gene matches. CDR3 length: 16 residues. The CDR3 region is CASRPTGGGRGETQYF. The CDR3 DNA sequence: TGTGCCAGCAGGCCTACAGGGGGCGGGAGAGGAGAGACCCAGTACTTC.

J is TRBJ2-7 and V is TRBV5-5, with 7 bases lining up with TRBD2. Per the germline V gene, CDR1 is SGHKS and CDR2 is YYEKEE (reference sequence). The CDR3 consists of 15 residues. J was trimmed by 0 bases and V by 4 bases; bases with no gene match: 7. The CDR3 DNA sequence: TGTGCCAGCAGCAGTTCCGGGACTATCTCCTACGAGCAGTACTTC. Translating gives CASSSSGTISYEQYF.

This clone was counted between two and nine times. The chain employs TRBV10-3 and TRBJ1-1; 12 positions agree with TRBD1. Trimming took 1 base from V and 7 from J; bases not matched to a gene: 13. Germline CDR1 and CDR2: ENHRY and SYGVKD. The CDR3 is made up of 18 amino acids. The CDR3 sequence is CAISELPGTGGLWNEAFF. In DNA, the CDR3 is TGTGCCATCAGTGAGTTGCCAGGGACAGGGGGCTTGTGGAATGAAGCTTTCTTT.